A selection of T cell receptor beta chains follows, all from one sample in a study of T cell responses to AZD1222 COVID-19 vaccine. Repertoires were generated with immunoSEQ multiplex PCR, while TCRdb's copy carries only in-frame clones and drops some. In the table there are about 120,000 clones, 80% to 90% of which are singletons. The sequences come from peripheral blood, collected on day 0 of AZD1222 vaccination. The source is an adult in good health. Both conserved end residues are part of each CDR3. The D gene is left open where the match is weak. Size values are once, few and many counts, or a class for expanded clones, and some rows have none.

J gene | CDR3 length | clone size | V gene | D gene | CDR3 protein | CDR3 DNA
TRBJ1-3 | 12 | few | TRBV14 | NA | CASSQIQNTIYF | TGTGCCAGCAGCCAAATCCAAAACACCATATATTTT
TRBJ2-1 | 16 | NA | TRBV5-1 | NA | CASSQTSGSSYNEQFF | TGCGCCAGCAGCCAGACCTCAGGGAGCTCCTACAATGAGCAGTTCTTC
TRBJ1-5 | 16 | NA | TRBV6-2/TRBV6-3 | NA | CASSYYGRGGNQPQHF | TGTGCCAGCAGTTACTACGGGCGGGGGGGCAATCAGCCCCAGCATTTT
TRBJ1-6 | 14 | NA | TRBV28 | TRBD1 | CASRGGTDYSPLHF | TGTGCCAGCAGGGGGGGGACAGACTATTCACCCCTCCACTTT
TRBJ2-5 | 15 | NA | TRBV20-1 | TRBD2 | CSASSSSGGQETQYF | TGCAGTGCTAGTTCTTCTAGCGGCGGCCAAGAGACCCAGTACTTC
TRBJ2-7 | 14 | once | TRBV2 | TRBD2 | CASSPGTSSYEQYF | TGTGCCAGCTCCCCCGGGACTAGCTCCTACGAGCAGTACTTC
TRBJ2-2 | 17 | NA | TRBV5-5 | NA | CASSLGGAGDGTGELFF | TGTGCCAGCAGCTTGGGGGGGGCGGGAGACGGCACCGGGGAGCTGTTTTTT
TRBJ2-5 | 13 | once | TRBV29-1 | TRBD1 | CSVDQGALETQYF | TGCAGCGTTGACCAGGGGGCATTAGAGACCCAGTACTTC
TRBJ1-2 | 16 | NA | TRBV28 | NA | CASREGHPAGNYGYTF | TGTGCCAGCCGCGAAGGGCACCCGGCTGGAAACTATGGCTACACCTTC
TRBJ1-1 | 12 | NA | TRBV19 | NA | CASSINRVEAFF | TGTGCCAGTAGTATAAATCGGGTTGAAGCTTTCTTT
TRBJ1-1 | 13 | NA | TRBV5-1 | NA | CASSYSENTEAFF | TGCGCCAGCAGCTATTCAGAGAACACTGAAGCTTTCTTT
TRBJ1-1 | 13 | NA | TRBV24-1 | TRBD1 | CATKRTGGTEAFF | TGTGCCACCAAGAGGACAGGAGGAACTGAAGCTTTCTTT
TRBJ2-7 | 14 | NA | TRBV11-2 | NA | CASSLGRDTYEQYF | TGTGCCAGCAGCTTGGGACGCGACACATACGAGCAGTACTTC
TRBJ2-3 | 14 | once | TRBV5-1 | NA | CASSLSSGTDTQYF | TGCGCCAGCAGCTTGAGTAGCGGCACAGATACGCAGTATTTT
TRBJ2-1 | 15 | NA | TRBV5-6 | TRBD2 | CASSLTSGRYNEQFF | TGTGCCAGCAGCTTGACTAGCGGGAGGTACAATGAGCAGTTCTTC
TRBJ2-3 | 12 | NA | TRBV21-1 | NA | CARAGGRDTQYF | TGTGCCAGAGCGGGAGGGCGGGATACGCAGTATTTT
TRBJ1-5 | 14 | once | TRBV19 | TRBD1 | CASRELTGDQPQHF | TGTGCCAGTCGAGAATTGACAGGGGACCAGCCCCAGCATTTT
TRBJ2-1 | 11 | NA | TRBV6-6 | NA | CASSPLYEQFF | TGTGCCAGCAGTCCACTGTATGAGCAGTTCTTC
TRBJ1-1 | 12 | few | TRBV7-2 | NA | CASSPQGYEAFF | TGTGCCAGCAGCCCGCAGGGTTATGAAGCTTTCTTT
TRBJ2-7 | 13 | NA | TRBV6-1 | NA | CASSERAPYEQYF | TGTGCCAGCAGTGAGAGGGCACCCTACGAGCAGTACTTC
TRBJ1-2 | 15 | NA | TRBV19 | TRBD1 | CASSTGPGTDYGYTF | TGTGCCAGTAGTACCGGTCCCGGGACAGACTATGGCTACACCTTC
TRBJ1-3 | 18 | NA | TRBV24-1 | TRBD1 | CATSDLLQGARSGNTIYF | TGTGCCACCAGTGATCTGTTACAGGGGGCGCGATCTGGAAACACCATATATTTT
TRBJ2-7 | 13 | NA | TRBV5-4 | NA | CASSFRLSYEQYF | TGTGCCAGCAGCTTTAGGCTGAGCTACGAGCAGTACTTC
TRBJ2-7 | 13 | once | TRBV18 | NA | CASSPPSSYEQYF | TGTGCCAGCTCACCCCCTAGCTCCTACGAGCAGTACTTC
TRBJ2-3 | 15 | NA | TRBV19 | TRBD1 | CASSIPRTGRDTQYF | TGTGCCAGTAGTATACCGAGGACAGGGAGAGATACGCAGTATTTT
TRBJ2-7 | 13 | NA | TRBV6-2/TRBV6-3 | NA | CASSPYGDYEQYF | TGTGCCAGCAGCCCCTACGGGGACTACGAGCAGTACTTC
TRBJ1-5 | 15 | NA | TRBV30 | NA | CAWSALGTANQPQHF | TGTGCCTGGAGTGCCCTAGGGACGGCGAATCAGCCCCAGCATTTT
TRBJ2-2 | 18 | NA | TRBV3-1/TRBV3-2 | TRBD2 | CASSSNPGLAGNTGELFF | TGTGCCAGCAGCTCAAATCCGGGACTAGCGGGGAACACCGGGGAGCTGTTTTTT
TRBJ1-4 | 16 | NA | TRBV21-1 | NA | CASSTLSGVKDEKLFF | TGTGCCAGCAGCACCCTATCCGGGGTCAAGGATGAAAAACTGTTTTTT
TRBJ2-7 | 15 | NA | TRBV28 | TRBD1 | CASSAAGTGSYEQYF | TGTGCCAGCAGTGCGGCCGGGACAGGATCCTACGAGCAGTACTTC
TRBJ2-3 | 18 | NA | TRBV5-1 | TRBD2 | CASSLLTSGRASTDTQYF | TGCGCCAGCAGCTTGTTGACTAGCGGGAGAGCAAGCACAGATACGCAGTATTTT
TRBJ2-1 | 18 | NA | TRBV7-9 | NA | CASSFVPQGWRPYNEQFF | TGTGCCAGCAGCTTTGTTCCGCAGGGGTGGCGTCCCTACAATGAGCAGTTCTTC
TRBJ2-3 | 14 | NA | TRBV2 | NA | CASKEEGMTDTQYF | TGTGCCAGCAAGGAAGAGGGGATGACAGATACGCAGTATTTT